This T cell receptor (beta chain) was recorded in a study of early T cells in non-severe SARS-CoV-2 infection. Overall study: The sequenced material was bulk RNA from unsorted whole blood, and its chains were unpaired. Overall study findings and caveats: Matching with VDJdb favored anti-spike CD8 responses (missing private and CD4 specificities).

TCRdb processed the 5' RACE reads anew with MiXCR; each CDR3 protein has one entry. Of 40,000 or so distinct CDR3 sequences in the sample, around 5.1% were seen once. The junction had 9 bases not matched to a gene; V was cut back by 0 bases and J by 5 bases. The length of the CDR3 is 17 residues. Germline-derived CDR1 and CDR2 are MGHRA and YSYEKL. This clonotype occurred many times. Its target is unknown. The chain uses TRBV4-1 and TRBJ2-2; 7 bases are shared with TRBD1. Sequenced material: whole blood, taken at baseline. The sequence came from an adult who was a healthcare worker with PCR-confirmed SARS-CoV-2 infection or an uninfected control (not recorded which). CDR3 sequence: CASSQERVGGRTGELFF. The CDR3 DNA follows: TGCGCCAGCAGCCAAGAGAGGGTAGGGGGCAGGACCGGGGAGCTGTTTTTT.